This paragraph covers one TCR beta chain sequence. The data belong to a study of blood T cell repertoires in COVID-19. The germline gives CDR1 SGHTA, CDR2 FQGNSA. This CDR3 region has 15 residues. The germline V and J ends were trimmed by 0 bases and 4 bases, with 13 bases remaining between them. Profiling relied on immunoSEQ multiplex PCR, and the TCRdb table lists in-frame clones only, not all of them. The sample carries 200,000 or so clones, 82% recorded once. The source material was peripheral blood. The receptor's source is a woman younger than 45 with acute or convalescent COVID-19. The chain uses TRBV7-2 and TRBJ2-7; D unresolved. The CDR3 DNA follows: TGTGCCAGCAGCTTAGCGGTTGGTCCTAGTTACGAGCAGTACTTC. Residues: CASSLAVGPSYEQYF. The full variable domain, in which reference TRBV7-2 and TRBJ2-7 provide the parts outside the CDR3, is GAGVSQSPSNKVTEKGKDVELRCDPISGHTALYWYRQSLGQGLEFLIYFQGNSAPDKSGLPSDRFSAERTGGSVSTLTIQRTQQEDSAVYLCASSLAVGPSYEQYFGPGTRLTVT.